The 6 T cell receptor beta chains below come from one sample, sequenced in a study of T cells in localized non-small cell lung cancer (dated by TCRdb to the early 2020s). The library was generated by the immunoSEQ multiplex PCR assay. The table comes from immuneACCESS by way of TCRdb, which keeps in-frame sequences with V and J called. Part of the clones is missing from these tables; in studies checked, under half for an unresolved V gene and the rest for unknown reasons. The sample data list about 76,000 clones, and around 84% of these were observed just once. The ten most abundant clones make up 1% to 1.5% of the sample. The sample was peripheral blood, taken before any cancer treatment. The receptors originated from a female donor aged 60 or older with stage I lung adenocarcinoma.

The V gene is TRBV19, the J gene TRBJ1-6; 8 nucleotides line up with TRBD1. The CDR3 length is 13 residues. The V segment lost 8 bases and the J segment 8 bases; nucleotides outside the gene matches: 5. Germline CDR1 reads LNHDA; CDR2 reads SQIVND (reference sequence). Here the CDR3 reads CASAGQGDSPLHF. The CDR3 DNA follows: TGTGCCAGTGCCGGACAGGGTGATTCACCCCTCCACTTT.

This clone turned up a few times. This chain connects TRBV7-2 to TRBJ2-1, with D perhaps TRBD2 (6 bases). Germline V gene data show CDR1 as SGHTA and CDR2 as FQGNSA. V was shortened by 5 bases and J by 10 bases, with 27 bases between the two germline ends. This CDR3 has 17 residues. The CDR3 DNA reads as TGTGCCAGCAGCGTCACCCTTTCGGAGGGCCTTCGGGGAGAGCAGTTCTTC. Its translation: CASSVTLSEGLRGEQFF.

This clone was seen a handful of times. This sequence joins TRBV19 and TRBJ1-5; D is unresolved. Germline lookup yields CDR1 LNHDA and CDR2 SQIVND (reference sequence). The CDR3 has 14 amino acids. V was shortened by 3 bases and J by 8 bases, with 14 bases between the two germline ends. The CDR3 is CASSIEPDYEPQHF. The CDR3 DNA reads TGTGCCAGTAGTATTGAACCGGATTATGAGCCCCAGCATTTT.

This chain links TRBV19 with TRBJ2-1, with TRBD2 matching 11 bases. J gave up 4 bases and V 7 bases, and 9 bases lay outside the gene matches. The CDR3 has 16 residues. CDR1 is LNHDA and CDR2 is SQIVND in the germline V gene (reference sequence). The CDR3 region has the DNA TGTGCCAGTATTCAACCCGGGACTAGCGGATACAATGAGCAGTTCTTC. Its protein is CASIQPGTSGYNEQFF. The full variable domain, in which reference TRBV19 and TRBJ2-1 provide the parts outside the CDR3, is DGGITQSPKYLFRKEGQNVTLSCEQNLNHDAMYWYRQDPGQGLRLIYYSQIVNDFQKGDIAEGYSVSREKKESFPLTVTSAQKNPTAFYLCASIQPGTSGYNEQFFGPGTRLTVL.

V gene TRBV7-7 combines with J gene TRBJ2-7; 10 bases are a match to TRBD2. This CDR3 is 15 amino acids long. V shed 5 bases and J 6 bases; nucleotides not matched to a gene: 10. Per the germline V gene, CDR1 is SSHAT and CDR2 is FNYEAQ (reference sequence). The CDR3 nucleotides read TGTGCCAGCAGCCCCTCCCTAGCGGGAGTACCCGAGCAGTACTTC. As protein: CASSPSLAGVPEQYF.

A single count supports this clone. The chain is built from TRBV4-3 and TRBJ2-7; D is ambiguous. The CDR3 runs 14 residues. Germline CDR1 is LGHNA and CDR2 is YSLEER. Trimming shortened V by 1 base and J by 7 bases, and 14 bases separated the two germline ends. The DNA for the CDR3 is TGCGCCAGCAGCCAAGGTCTGCGGTTCTGGGAGCAGTACTTC. Translated: CASSQGLRFWEQYF.